These T cell receptor beta chains were read from a single sample in a study of blood T cell repertoires in COVID-19. Measured with immunoSEQ multiplex PCR; TCRdb has only the in-frame clones, and not every one. The sample yields roughly 200,000 clones, about nine tenths seen once. Sequenced input: peripheral blood. The receptor set was obtained from a man between 35 and 55 years old with acute or convalescent COVID-19. The CDR3 runs from the conserved cysteine through the conserved F or W. The order of the fields is J gene, V gene, CDR3 length, D gene, CDR3 protein. The D gene is left open where the match is weak.

>TRBJ1-1|TRBV4-3|18|TRBD1
CASSQGSRRQGARTEAFF
>TRBJ2-5|TRBV7-9|15|NA
CASSHTRTVQETQYF
>TRBJ1-1|TRBV4-2|16|TRBD1
CASSPRETGGSTEAFF
>TRBJ2-7|TRBV6-5|14|NA
CASAGRPEMGEQYF
>TRBJ2-3|TRBV6-5|11|NA
CASSPSYTQYF
>TRBJ2-2|TRBV27|15|NA
CASSFYRGQTGELFF
>TRBJ2-1|TRBV10-3|14|NA
CAIWGLPGDNEQFF
>TRBJ1-5|TRBV19|15|NA
CASSPWGGARQPQHF
>TRBJ2-1|TRBV4-2|16|TRBD2
CASSQVSGGTYNEQFF
>TRBJ1-5|TRBV19|17|TRBD1
CASTEPSGGYSNQPQHF
>TRBJ1-5|TRBV5-6|14|TRBD1
CASSYGTASRLQHF
>TRBJ1-4|TRBV21-1|17|NA
CASSKGSPGQGDRKLFF
>TRBJ2-5|TRBV7-9|13|NA
CASSPDNLETQYF
>TRBJ1-2|TRBV28|14|TRBD1
CATATGGIYYGYTF
>TRBJ2-1|TRBV19|13|NA
CASSISATRGQFF
>TRBJ1-2|TRBV30|11|NA
CAWGYTYGYTF
>TRBJ2-3|TRBV13|14|TRBD1
CASRTRGLTDTQYF
>TRBJ1-1|TRBV19|13|NA
CASSWGPNTEAFF
>TRBJ1-5|TRBV20-1|12|NA
CSASEANQPQHF
>TRBJ1-3|TRBV5-4|15|NA
CASSLRGPLGNTIYF
>TRBJ2-5|TRBV18|14|TRBD1
CASSLRDREETQYF
>TRBJ2-2|TRBV7-2|17|NA
CASSVGPQHVGTGELFF
>TRBJ2-3|TRBV27|14|NA
CATTMNSGTDTQYF
>TRBJ1-1|TRBV7-2|14|TRBD1
CASSITGVATEAFF
>TRBJ2-3|TRBV6-1|16|TRBD2
CASSALAGGGTDTQYF
>TRBJ2-3|TRBV14|16|NA
CASSQDGGAGTDTQYF
>TRBJ2-6|TRBV3-1/TRBV3-2|18|TRBD1
CASSARDRGLSGANVLTF
>TRBJ2-3|TRBV4-2|14|NA
CASSQGRDSDTQYF
>TRBJ1-6|TRBV7-8|16|TRBD1
CASSFADRGGNSPLHF
>TRBJ2-7|TRBV10-3|13|NA
CAISEGTGGEQYF
>TRBJ2-7|TRBV28|14|TRBD1
CASSPPDRDYEQYF
>TRBJ1-3|TRBV5-5|18|NA
CASSGSWTLRLPGNTIYF
>TRBJ1-4|TRBV7-2|16|NA
CASSLASRGGAEKLFF
>TRBJ2-1|TRBV4-2|14|NA
CASSPRGIGNEQFF
>TRBJ2-7|TRBV11-2|14|NA
CASSLGDNSYEQYF
>TRBJ1-5|TRBV5-8|14|NA
CASSRGRTWQPQHF
>TRBJ1-1|TRBV12-3/TRBV12-4|13|TRBD1
CANGQGAGTEAFF
>TRBJ2-4|TRBV6-5|15|NA
CASSPQGTAKNIQYF
>TRBJ2-7|TRBV6-1|14|NA
CASSEAGASYEQYF
>TRBJ2-2|TRBV2|17|TRBD2
CASSVNSGGLNTGELFF
>TRBJ2-5|TRBV27|13|NA
CASSSSYQETQYF
>TRBJ2-7|TRBV18|15|TRBD2
CASSPPGLAGGEQYF
>TRBJ2-1|TRBV6-6|16|TRBD2
CASSLLLAGGYNEQFF
>TRBJ2-5|TRBV11-3|15|NA
CASSLGSREWETQYF
>TRBJ2-1|TRBV5-1|14|NA
CASSSSGLWNEQFF
>TRBJ2-5|TRBV3-1/TRBV3-2|13|NA
CASSRRQMETQYF
>TRBJ2-5|TRBV25-1|17|NA
CASSEQGRAASKETQYF
>TRBJ2-1|TRBV11-3|14|TRBD2
CASSNRGDYNEQFF